The text below deals with one T cell receptor (beta chain). The antigen remains unidentified. Pooled together were second doses at about 4 or about 12 weeks. These data come from a study of T cell responses to AZD1222 COVID-19 vaccine. Study-level points and caveats: Nearly half of unique spike-specific TCRs reportedly avoided B.1.351 and B.1.1.7 mutated regions. Spike-specific TCR depth and breadth grew after two AZD1222 doses.

The germline CDR1 and CDR2 sequences are SGHAT and FQNNGV. This CDR3 is built from 15 residues. Trimming cost V 2 bases and J 1 base; bases outside gene matches: 2. Sequencing was performed with immunoSEQ multiplex PCR; in TCRdb, only in-frame clones are kept and a portion is missing. The profile covers 150,000 or so clones, with roughly 88% appearing a single time and about 6% taken by the ten largest. The clonotype comes from an adult who received the AZD1222 COVID-19 vaccine. The sample here was peripheral blood, taken 28 days after the second AZD1222 dose. The J gene is TRBJ2-3, the V gene TRBV11-2; 8 nucleotides align to TRBD2. CDR3 residues: CASSLLRGGTDTQYF. The CDR3 DNA follows: TGTGCCAGCAGCTTATTGCGGGGGGGCACAGATACGCAGTATTTT.